Listed here are 27 T cell receptor beta chains from one sample, sequenced in a study of blood T cell repertoires in COVID-19. Here immunoSEQ multiplex PCR was the method, and the copy in TCRdb shows in-frame clones only, minus some. Of over 150,000 clones in the sample, over 80% were seen once. The sequencing sample was made of peripheral blood. These receptor sequences come from a woman aged 55-70 years who had recovered from COVID-19.

The V and J genes are TRBV4-1 and TRBJ1-1, with D maybe TRBD1 (5 bases). This CDR3 contains 16 residues. Germline V lookup: CDR1 MGHRA, CDR2 YSYEKL. V was pared by 0 bases and J by 3 bases, with 14 bases between. The CDR3, as DNA: TGCGCCAGCAGCCAAGATCGCTCTTCGACAGACACTGAAGCTTTCTTT. Its translation is CASSQDRSSTDTEAFF.

J is TRBJ2-7 and V is TRBV28, with D perhaps TRBD1 (5 bases). Trimming left V 8 bases short and J 2 bases short, with 7 bases between. This CDR3 contains 11 residues. Germline CDR1 is MDHEN and CDR2 is SYDVKM. The CDR3 sequence is CASARAYEQYF. The CDR3 nucleotides are TGTGCCAGCGCCAGGGCCTACGAGCAGTACTTC.

The chain recombines TRBV15 with TRBJ2-1; D is possibly TRBD1 (6 bases). CDR1 and CDR2 (germline): LNHNV, YYDKDF (reference sequence). CDR3 size: 13 residues. V was clipped by 8 bases and J by 8 bases, with 16 bases between them. CDR3 DNA sequence: TGTGCCACCTCGCTAGGGGGTATCGATGAGCAGTTCTTC. Its translation: CATSLGGIDEQFF. Full variable domain (missing parts from reference TRBV15 and TRBJ2-1): DAMVIQNPRYQVTQFGKPVTLSCSQTLNHNVMYWYQQKSSQAPKLLFHYYDKDFNNEADTPDNFQSRRPNTSFCFLDIRSPGLGDTAMYLCATSLGGIDEQFFGPGTRLTVL.

In this sample, this clone turned up a few times. V usage is TRBV29-1 and J usage is TRBJ2-7; tentative D call: TRBD2 (6 bases). The germline V gene has CDR1 SQVTM and CDR2 ANQGSEA. CDR3 length: 22 residues. Trimming removed 0 bases from V and 0 bases from J, with 33 bases in between. The CDR3 loop reads CSVEDRRILTGPGRRISYEQYF. In nucleotides, the CDR3 is TGCAGCGTTGAAGATCGTAGGATCCTTACAGGACCGGGGAGGAGAATCTCCTACGAGCAGTACTTC.

The chain employs TRBV27 and TRBJ2-1, with D perhaps TRBD2 (6 bases). CDR1 and CDR2 from the germline V gene are MNHEY and SMNVEV (reference sequence). V was cut by 5 bases and J by 8 bases, with 16 bases left in between. This CDR3 is built from 14 residues. CDR3 in DNA: TGTGCCAGCAGTATGGACGTCGGGAGCGATGAGCAGTTCTTC. Translated: CASSMDVGSDEQFF.

The chain has TRBV7-9 and TRBJ1-1; D perhaps matches TRBD1 (6 bases). This CDR3 contains 15 residues. From germline, CDR1 is SEHNR and CDR2 FQNEAQ (reference sequence). Trimming removed 5 bases from V and 2 bases from J, with 15 bases in between. Here the CDR3 reads CASSLARGGNTEAFF. DNA of the CDR3: TGTGCCAGCAGCCTCGCCCGGGGGGGCAACACTGAAGCTTTCTTT. Drawing the rest from reference TRBV7-9 and TRBJ1-1, the complete variable domain is DTGVSQNPRHKITKRGQNVTFRCDPISEHNRLYWYRQTLGQGPEFLTYFQNEAQLEKSRLLSDRFSAERPKGSFSTLEIQRTEQGDSAMYLCASSLARGGNTEAFFGQGTRLTVV.

The rearrangement uses TRBV5-1 and TRBJ1-2; 8 bases fit TRBD1. Germline V gives CDR1 SGHRS, CDR2 YFSETQ. CDR3 size: 15 residues. The J segment lost 2 bases and the V segment lost 4 bases, leaving 7 bases of the junction unmatched. CDR3 amino acids: CASSPDPGGNYGYTF. CDR3 DNA sequence: TGCGCCAGCAGCCCGGATCCAGGGGGCAACTATGGCTACACCTTC. The full variable domain, with the rest looked up from reference TRBV5-1 and TRBJ1-2, is KAGVTQTPRYLIKTRGQQVTLSCSPISGHRSVSWYQQTPGQGLQFLFEYFSETQRNKGNFPGRFSGRQFSNSRSEMNVSTLELGDSALYLCASSPDPGGNYGYTFGSGTRLTVV.

The V call is TRBV9, the J call TRBJ1-1; D ambiguous. This CDR3 has 10 residues. Germline CDR1 SGDLS, CDR2 YYNGEE. The V and J ends lost 7 bases and 3 bases respectively, with 4 bases between them. Here the CDR3 reads CASWHTEAFF. The CDR3 region has the DNA TGTGCCAGCTGGCACACTGAAGCTTTCTTT.

This chain joins TRBV24-1 and TRBJ1-4; TRBD1 agrees at 10 bases. This CDR3 has 14 amino acids. Germline lookup yields CDR1 KGHDR and CDR2 SFDVKD. J was trimmed by 7 bases and V by 5 bases; bases with no gene match: 3. CDR3 protein: CATSAGTGAEKLFF. As DNA, the CDR3 is TGTGCCACCAGTGCCGGGACAGGGGCTGAAAAACTGTTTTTT.

The V gene is TRBV5-1, the J gene TRBJ2-2, with D uncertain. The germline V gene has CDR1 SGHRS and CDR2 YFSETQ. The CDR3 totals 13 residues. The V and J ends lost 0 bases and 6 bases respectively, with 6 bases between them. The CDR3 sequence: CASSLESAGELFF. Here the CDR3 DNA reads TGCGCCAGCAGCTTGGAATCCGCCGGGGAGCTGTTTTTT.

This chain uses TRBV3-1 (or the pseudogene TRBV3-2) with TRBJ2-7; the match to TRBD1 covers 10 bases. The CDR3 runs 15 residues. Germline CDR1 and CDR2: LGHDT and YNNKEL (reference sequence). After removal of 4 bases from V and 4 bases from J, the junction contained 7 bases not matched to a gene. CDR3 in amino acids: CASSPGTGVGYEQYF. CDR3 nucleotides: TGTGCCAGCAGCCCGGGGACAGGGGTCGGGTACGAGCAGTACTTC.

This clone occurred once. V usage is TRBV24-1 and J usage is TRBJ2-2; 8 bases match TRBD2. This CDR3 region has 17 residues. CDR1 is KGHDR, CDR2 SFDVKD, per germline. V shed 6 bases, J shed 4 bases, and the junction held 12 bases outside the gene matches. This CDR3 is CATSPLHGRGATGELFF. The CDR3 DNA is TGTGCCACCAGTCCACTCCATGGGCGGGGGGCCACCGGGGAGCTGTTTTTT.

The chain carries TRBV27 and TRBJ2-7, with 9 bases matching TRBD1. Germline CDR1 is MNHEY and CDR2 is SMNVEV (reference sequence). Germline trimming cut 7 bases from V and 0 bases from J; bases unmatched to any gene: 7. The CDR3 has 15 amino acids. CDR3 in amino acids: CASKPTGGSSYEQYF. The CDR3 nucleotides are TGTGCCAGCAAGCCGACAGGGGGGAGCTCCTACGAGCAGTACTTC.

The chain has TRBV18 and TRBJ2-1, with TRBD2 identical over 11 bases. Germline V CDR1 and CDR2: KGHSH, LQKENI. J gave up 8 bases and V 4 bases, and 7 bases lay outside the gene matches. The CDR3 has 15 residues. The CDR3 here is CASSLQTSGVDEQFF. The CDR3 DNA reads TGTGCCAGCTCACTACAGACTAGCGGGGTTGATGAGCAGTTCTTC.

This clone was observed once. The CDR3 spells CAISDTYTNTEAFF. The DNA for the CDR3 is TGTGCCATCAGCGACACCTACACGAACACTGAAGCTTTCTTT. This chain joins TRBV10-3 and TRBJ1-1, with D uncertain. Trimming took off 6 bases at V and 1 base at J, with 12 bases between the two ends. The CDR3 covers 14 residues. Per germline, CDR1 ENHRY and CDR2 SYGVKD.

The chain uses TRBV4-3 and TRBJ2-1; TRBD2 matches 10 bases. This CDR3 is built from 16 residues. The J segment lost 7 bases and the V segment lost 0 bases, leaving 6 bases of the junction unmatched. CDR1 and CDR2 from the germline V gene are LGHNA and YSLEER. In nucleotides, the CDR3 is TGCGCCAGCAGCCAAGATTGGGCTAGCGGGGGTAATGAGCAGTTCTTC. It codes for CASSQDWASGGNEQFF.

V gene TRBV25-1 combines with J gene TRBJ1-1; D unclear. Germline V lookup: CDR1 MGHDK, CDR2 SYGVNS. Trimming left V 4 bases short and J 5 bases short, with 8 bases between. CDR3 size: 12 residues. CDR3 sequence reads: CASSVGLTEAFF. CDR3 DNA: TGTGCCAGCAGTGTCGGTCTGACTGAAGCTTTCTTT.

This chain uses TRBV11-3 with TRBJ2-1, with TRBD1 as a possible D gene (6 bases). V was cut by 5 bases and J by 5 bases, with 16 bases left in between. The germline V gene encodes CDR1 SGHNT and CDR2 YENEEA. The CDR3 is made up of 15 amino acids. CDR3 sequence reads: CASSPTGWNDNEQFF. CDR3 bases: TGTGCCAGCAGCCCCACAGGGTGGAATGACAATGAGCAGTTCTTC.

This CDR3 is CASSQGRGYTF. The DNA for the CDR3 is TGTGCCAGCAGCCAAGGGAGAGGCTACACCTTC. The chain combines TRBV3-1 (or the pseudogene TRBV3-2) with TRBJ1-2; no firm D call. The germline V and J ends were trimmed by 1 base and 8 bases, with 5 bases remaining between them. This CDR3 has 11 residues. CDR1 is LGHDT, CDR2 YNNKEL, per germline (reference sequence).

This clone showed up just once. The chain carries TRBV5-1 and TRBJ1-5; 9 bases align to TRBD1. V gave up 3 bases and J gave up 0 bases; unmatched junction bases: 1. Germline lookup yields CDR1 SGHRS and CDR2 YFSETQ. The CDR3 has 15 amino acids. The CDR3, as DNA: TGCGCCAGCAGCTGGACAGGGGCTAGCAATCAGCCCCAGCATTTT. This gives the protein CASSWTGASNQPQHF. The variable domain in full, with the rest retrieved from reference TRBV5-1 and TRBJ1-5, is KAGVTQTPRYLIKTRGQQVTLSCSPISGHRSVSWYQQTPGQGLQFLFEYFSETQRNKGNFPGRFSGRQFSNSRSEMNVSTLELGDSALYLCASSWTGASNQPQHFGDGTRLSIL.

The chain carries TRBV5-8 and TRBJ1-2; D gene ambiguous. Germline CDR1 is SGHTS and CDR2 is YDEGEE. This CDR3 has 14 amino acids. Trimming pared 1 base from V and 6 bases from J, leaving 13 bases between. CDR3 loop: CASSLRVGRHGYTF. The DNA for the CDR3 is TGTGCCAGCAGCTTGAGGGTTGGGAGGCATGGCTACACCTTC.

The rearrangement joins TRBV5-1 to TRBJ2-3; D may be TRBD2 (6 bases). Looked up from germline, CDR1 is SGHRS and CDR2 is YFSETQ. The V and J ends lost 0 bases and 1 base respectively, with 9 bases between them. The length of the CDR3 is 15 residues. The CDR3 DNA is TGCGCCAGCAGCTTGGTGGGGGAGGGCACAGATACGCAGTATTTT. It codes for CASSLVGEGTDTQYF.

The chain links TRBV11-2 to TRBJ2-5; TRBD1 matches 9 bases. The germline gives CDR1 SGHAT, CDR2 FQNNGV. This CDR3 has 14 amino acids. V shed 6 bases, J shed 5 bases, and the junction held 7 bases outside the gene matches. The chain's CDR3 is CASRKQGAGETQYF. CDR3 coding DNA: TGTGCCAGCAGGAAACAGGGGGCCGGGGAGACCCAGTACTTC.

The gene calls are TRBV5-4 and TRBJ2-3, with TRBD1 matching over 9 bases. Germline V gives CDR1 SGHNT, CDR2 YYREEE (reference sequence). Losses at the gene ends were 4 bases for V and 1 base for J; bases not matched to a gene: 4. The CDR3 totals 15 residues. CDR3 sequence reads: CASSNRDRGTDTQYF. DNA of the CDR3: TGTGCCAGCAGCAACCGGGACAGGGGCACAGATACGCAGTATTTT.

The CDR3 nucleotides are TGTGCCAGCTCATCGACTAATGAAAAACTGTTTTTT. Translating it yields CASSSTNEKLFF. The rearrangement uses TRBV18 and TRBJ1-4, with D unresolved. Trimming took off 5 bases at V and 2 bases at J, with 3 bases between the two ends. The CDR3 is made up of 12 amino acids. Germline values: CDR1 KGHSH, CDR2 LQKENI.

The chain has TRBV7-2 and TRBJ1-1; no reliable D call. V was trimmed by 5 bases and J by 1 base, leaving 11 bases between them. Germline V gives CDR1 SGHTA, CDR2 FQGNSA. This CDR3 is 14 amino acids long. The DNA for the CDR3 is TGTGCCAGCAGCCCGGTCGTCCCGAACACTGAAGCTTTCTTT. It encodes CASSPVVPNTEAFF.

The chain employs TRBV2 and TRBJ2-7; perhaps TRBD1 as D (6 bases). V lost 6 bases to trimming and J lost 0 bases, with 12 bases between them. Per the germline V gene, CDR1 is SNHLY and CDR2 is FYNNEI. The CDR3 consists of 14 residues. DNA of the CDR3: TGTGCCAGCAGCCGGACAGCTAGCTCCTACGAGCAGTACTTC. It codes for CASSRTASSYEQYF.